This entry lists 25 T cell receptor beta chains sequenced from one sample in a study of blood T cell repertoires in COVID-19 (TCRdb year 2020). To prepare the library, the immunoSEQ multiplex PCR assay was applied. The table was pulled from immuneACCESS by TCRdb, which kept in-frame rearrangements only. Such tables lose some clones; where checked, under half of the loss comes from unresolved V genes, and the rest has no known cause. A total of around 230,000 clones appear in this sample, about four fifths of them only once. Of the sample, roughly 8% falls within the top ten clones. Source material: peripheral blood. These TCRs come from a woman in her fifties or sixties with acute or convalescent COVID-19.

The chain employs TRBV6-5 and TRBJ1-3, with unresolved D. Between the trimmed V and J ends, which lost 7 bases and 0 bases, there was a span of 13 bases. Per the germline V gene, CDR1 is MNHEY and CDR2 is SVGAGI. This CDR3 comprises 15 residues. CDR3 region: CASKPHSLSGNTIYF. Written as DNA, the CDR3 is TGTGCCAGCAAACCCCATAGTCTCTCTGGAAACACCATATATTTT.

The DNA for the CDR3 is TGTGCCAGCAGCCAAGCCGGGACAGATGGTGGCTACACCTTC. This sequence encodes CASSQAGTDGGYTF. The V call is TRBV3-1 (or the pseudogene TRBV3-2), the J call TRBJ1-2; 7 positions match TRBD1. The germline V gene encodes CDR1 LGHDT and CDR2 YNNKEL (reference sequence). The J segment lost 7 bases and the V segment lost 1 base, leaving 6 bases of the junction unmatched. This CDR3 has 14 amino acids.

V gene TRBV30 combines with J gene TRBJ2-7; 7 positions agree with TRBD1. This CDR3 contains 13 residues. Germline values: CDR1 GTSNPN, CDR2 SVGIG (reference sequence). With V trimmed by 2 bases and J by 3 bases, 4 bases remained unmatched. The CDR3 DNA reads TGTGCCTGGAGTAGGGACAGCAACTACGAGCAGTACTTC. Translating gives CAWSRDSNYEQYF.

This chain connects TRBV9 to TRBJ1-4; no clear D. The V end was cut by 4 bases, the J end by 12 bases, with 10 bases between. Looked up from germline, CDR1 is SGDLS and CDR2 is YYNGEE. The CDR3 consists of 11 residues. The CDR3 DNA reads TGTGCCAGCAGCTCCGACACTGAACTGTTTTTT. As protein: CASSSDTELFF.

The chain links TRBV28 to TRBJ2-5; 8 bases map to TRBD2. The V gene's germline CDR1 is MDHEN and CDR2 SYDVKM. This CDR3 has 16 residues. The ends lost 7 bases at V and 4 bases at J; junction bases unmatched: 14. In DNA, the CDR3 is TGTGCCAGCATTAGCGGGAAGGTATCAGGTGGAGAGACCCAGTACTTC. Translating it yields CASISGKVSGGETQYF.

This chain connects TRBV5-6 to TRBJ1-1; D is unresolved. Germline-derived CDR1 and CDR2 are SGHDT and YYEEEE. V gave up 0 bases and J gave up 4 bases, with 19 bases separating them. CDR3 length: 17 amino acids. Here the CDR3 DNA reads TGTGCCAGCAGCTTGGCCTACGACCTATCCCGGGGCACTGAAGCTTTCTTT. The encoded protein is CASSLAYDLSRGTEAFF.

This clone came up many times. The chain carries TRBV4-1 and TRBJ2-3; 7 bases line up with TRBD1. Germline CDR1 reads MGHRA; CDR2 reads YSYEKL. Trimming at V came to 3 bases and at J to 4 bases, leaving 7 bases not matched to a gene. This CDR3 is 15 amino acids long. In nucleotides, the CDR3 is TGCGCCAGCAGCCATTACGGGCAGGGGGCAGATACGCAGTATTTT. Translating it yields CASSHYGQGADTQYF.

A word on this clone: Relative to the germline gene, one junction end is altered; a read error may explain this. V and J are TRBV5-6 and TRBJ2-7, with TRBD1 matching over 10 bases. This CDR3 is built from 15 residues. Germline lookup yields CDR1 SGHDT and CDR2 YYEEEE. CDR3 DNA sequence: TGTGCCAGCAGCTGGATGGGGACAGGGGTTCTCGAGGATGGCTTC. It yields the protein CASSWMGTGVLEDGF.

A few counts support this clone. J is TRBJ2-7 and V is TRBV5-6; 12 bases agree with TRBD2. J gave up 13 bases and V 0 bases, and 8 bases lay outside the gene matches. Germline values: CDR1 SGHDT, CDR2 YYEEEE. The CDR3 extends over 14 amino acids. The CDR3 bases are TGTGCCAGCAGCTTGGTTAGGACTAGCGGGAAAACTTACTTC. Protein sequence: CASSLVRTSGKTYF. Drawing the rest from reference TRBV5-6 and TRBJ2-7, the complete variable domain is DAGVTQSPTHLIKTRGQQVTLRCSPKSGHDTVSWYQQALGQGPQFIFQYYEEEERQRGNFPDRFSGHQFPNYSSELNVNALLLGDSALYLCASSLVRTSGKTYFGPGTRLTVT.

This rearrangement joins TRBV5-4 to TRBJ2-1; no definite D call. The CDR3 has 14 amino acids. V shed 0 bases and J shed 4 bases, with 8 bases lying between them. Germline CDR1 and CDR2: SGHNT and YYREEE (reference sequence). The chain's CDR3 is CASSLAATYNEQFF. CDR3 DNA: TGTGCCAGCAGCTTGGCCGCTACGTACAATGAGCAGTTCTTC.

The CDR3 loop reads CATGLAGVLDTQYF. CDR3 nucleotide sequence: TGTGCTACGGGACTAGCGGGAGTTCTAGATACGCAGTATTTT. J is TRBJ2-3 and V is TRBV2, with 14 positions matching TRBD2. CDR1 and CDR2 (germline): SNHLY, FYNNEI. The CDR3 contains 14 residues.

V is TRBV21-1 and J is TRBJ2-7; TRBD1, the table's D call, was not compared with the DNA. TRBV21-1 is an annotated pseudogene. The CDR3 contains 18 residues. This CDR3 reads CASKSGQVYSEISYEQYF. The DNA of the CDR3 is TGTGCCAGCAAGTCGGGACAGGTATATTCGGAAATCTCCTACGAGCAGTACTTC.

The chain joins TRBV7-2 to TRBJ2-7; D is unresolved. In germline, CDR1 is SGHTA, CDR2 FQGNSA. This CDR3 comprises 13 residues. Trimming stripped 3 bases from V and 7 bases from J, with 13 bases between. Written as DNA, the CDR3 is TGTGCCAGCAGCTTTGCTCGGATGAGGGAGCAGTACTTC. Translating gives CASSFARMREQYF.

CDR3 nucleotides: TGCGCCAGCAGTCGGGTTCTTAACTATGGCTACACCTTC. Protein product: CASSRVLNYGYTF. The genes are TRBV5-1 and TRBJ1-2; D is ambiguous. The CDR3 totals 13 residues. Trimming shortened V by 5 bases and J by 1 base, and 9 bases separated the two germline ends. Germline CDR1 is SGHRS and CDR2 is YFSETQ.

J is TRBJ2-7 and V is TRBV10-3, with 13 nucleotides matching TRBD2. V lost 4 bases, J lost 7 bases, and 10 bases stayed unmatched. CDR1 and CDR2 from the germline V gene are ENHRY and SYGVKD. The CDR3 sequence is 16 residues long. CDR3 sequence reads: CAISGTSGRSRGEQYF. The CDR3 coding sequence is TGTGCCATCAGTGGGACTAGCGGGAGATCCCGCGGGGAGCAGTACTTC.

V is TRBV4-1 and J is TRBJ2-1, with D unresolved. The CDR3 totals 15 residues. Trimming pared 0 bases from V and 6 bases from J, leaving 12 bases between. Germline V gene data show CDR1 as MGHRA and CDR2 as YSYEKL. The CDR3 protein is CASSQEELMVNEQFF. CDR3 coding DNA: TGCGCCAGCAGCCAAGAAGAGCTGATGGTCAATGAGCAGTTCTTC.

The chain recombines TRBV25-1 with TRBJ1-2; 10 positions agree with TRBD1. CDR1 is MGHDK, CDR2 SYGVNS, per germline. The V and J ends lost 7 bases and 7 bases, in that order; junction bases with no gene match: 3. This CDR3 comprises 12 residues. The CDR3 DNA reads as TGTGCCAGCACGGGGACAGGGGCTGGCTACACCTTC. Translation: CASTGTGAGYTF.

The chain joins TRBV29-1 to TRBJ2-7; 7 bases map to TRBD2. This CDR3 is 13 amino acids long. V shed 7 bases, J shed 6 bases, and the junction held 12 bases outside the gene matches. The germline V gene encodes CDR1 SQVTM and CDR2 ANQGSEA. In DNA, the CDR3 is TGCAGCGCTGGCTTAGGGGAGGGCTCCGAGCAGTACTTC. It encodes CSAGLGEGSEQYF.

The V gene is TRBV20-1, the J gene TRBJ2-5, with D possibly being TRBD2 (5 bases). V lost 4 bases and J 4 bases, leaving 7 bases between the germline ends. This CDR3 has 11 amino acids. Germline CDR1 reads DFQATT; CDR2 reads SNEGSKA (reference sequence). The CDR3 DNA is TGCAGTGCTATCCGGGGAGAGACCCAGTACTTC. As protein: CSAIRGETQYF.

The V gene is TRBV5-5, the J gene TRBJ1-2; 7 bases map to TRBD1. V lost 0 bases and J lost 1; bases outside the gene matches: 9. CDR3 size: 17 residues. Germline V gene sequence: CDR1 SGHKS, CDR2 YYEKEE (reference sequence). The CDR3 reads CASSLDDRVVYNYGYTF. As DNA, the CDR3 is TGTGCCAGCAGCTTGGATGACAGGGTGGTTTATAACTATGGCTACACCTTC.

The CDR3, as DNA: TGTGCCAGTAGGAGGGACAGGCAAGAGACCCAGTACTTC. As protein: CASRRDRQETQYF. The chain joins TRBV19 to TRBJ2-5; the match to TRBD1 covers 8 bases. Germline trimming cut 6 bases from V and 2 bases from J; bases unmatched to any gene: 2. Germline loops: CDR1 LNHDA, CDR2 SQIVND (reference sequence). The CDR3 is made up of 13 amino acids.

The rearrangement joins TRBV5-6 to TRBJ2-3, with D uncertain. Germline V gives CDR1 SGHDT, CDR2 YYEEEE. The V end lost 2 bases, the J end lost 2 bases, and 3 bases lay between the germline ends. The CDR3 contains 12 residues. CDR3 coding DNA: TGTGCCAGCAGCTTTCTCACAGATACGCAGTATTTT. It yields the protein CASSFLTDTQYF.

This CDR3 reads CASAEARGGEGYTF. In DNA form, the CDR3 reads TGCGCCAGCGCCGAAGCTAGGGGCGGCGAAGGCTACACCTTC. The chain recombines TRBV5-1 with TRBJ1-2; possible D gene TRBD1, 5 bases. The germline CDR1 and CDR2 sequences are SGHRS and YFSETQ. This CDR3 comprises 14 residues. V dropped 7 bases and J dropped 8 bases, with 21 bases sitting between them.

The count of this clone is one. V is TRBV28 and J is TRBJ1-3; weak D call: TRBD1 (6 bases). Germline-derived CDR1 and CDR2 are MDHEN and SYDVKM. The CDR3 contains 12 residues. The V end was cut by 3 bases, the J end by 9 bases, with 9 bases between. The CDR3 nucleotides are TGTGCCAGCAGTTTTCAGGGGTTCACCATATATTTT. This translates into CASSFQGFTIYF. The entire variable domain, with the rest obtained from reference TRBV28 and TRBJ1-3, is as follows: DVKVTQSSRYLVKRTGEKVFLECVQDMDHENMFWYRQDPGLGLRLIYFSYDVKMKEKGDIPEGYSVSREKKERFSLILESASTNQTSMYLCASSFQGFTIYFGEGSWLTVV.

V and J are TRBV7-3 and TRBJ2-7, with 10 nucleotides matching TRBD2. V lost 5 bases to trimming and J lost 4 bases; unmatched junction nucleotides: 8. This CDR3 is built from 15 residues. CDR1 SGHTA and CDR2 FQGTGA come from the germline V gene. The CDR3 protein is CASSRASGSGYEQYF. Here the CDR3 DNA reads TGTGCCAGCAGCCGGGCTAGCGGGAGTGGTTACGAGCAGTACTTC.